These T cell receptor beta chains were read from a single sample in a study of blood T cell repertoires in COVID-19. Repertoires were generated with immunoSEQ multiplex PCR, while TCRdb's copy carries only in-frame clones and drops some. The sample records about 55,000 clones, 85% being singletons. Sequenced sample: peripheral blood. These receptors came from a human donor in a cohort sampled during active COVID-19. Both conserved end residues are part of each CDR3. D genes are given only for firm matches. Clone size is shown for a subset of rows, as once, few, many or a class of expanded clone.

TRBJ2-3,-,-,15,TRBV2,TGTGCCAGCAGTGGGGCCGGGATTTACACAGATACGCAGTATTTT,CASSGAGIYTDTQYF
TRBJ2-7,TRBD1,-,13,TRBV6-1,TGTGCCAGCAGTGAATTGGACAGGGGGGAGCAGTACTTC,CASSELDRGEQYF
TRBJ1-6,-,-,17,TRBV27,TGTGCCAGCAGTTTAGTTCCTGCAGGGTTAAATAATTCACCCCTCCACTTT,CASSLVPAGLNNSPLHF
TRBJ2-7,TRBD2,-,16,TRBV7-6,TGTGCCAGCAGCCCACAAAGCGGGGAAACACCCTACGAGCAGTACTTC,CASSPQSGETPYEQYF
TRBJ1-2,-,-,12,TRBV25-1,TGTGCCAGCAGGATGGAGAACTATGGCTACACCTTC,CASRMENYGYTF
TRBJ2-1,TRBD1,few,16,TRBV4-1,TGCGCCAGCAGCCAAGATACAGGGACAGGGTCAAGGGAGCAGTTCTTC,CASSQDTGTGSREQFF
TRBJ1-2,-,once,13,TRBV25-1,TGTGCCAGCACCTCGGACAGTTTAAATGGCTACACCTTC,CASTSDSLNGYTF
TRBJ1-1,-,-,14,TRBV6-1,TGTGCCAGCAGTGAGGGGGGAACCGACACTGAAGCTTTCTTT,CASSEGGTDTEAFF
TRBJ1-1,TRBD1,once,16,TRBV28,TGTGCCAGCAGTCACCGGGACAGGGGGCGAGGGACTGAAGCTTTCTTT,CASSHRDRGRGTEAFF
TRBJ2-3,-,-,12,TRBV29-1,TGCAGCCCACGGACAGGCACAGATACGCAGTATTTT,CSPRTGTDTQYF
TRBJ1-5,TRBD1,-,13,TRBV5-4,TGTGCCAGCAGCTTCAGTCAGGGGGAGCCCCAGCATTTT,CASSFSQGEPQHF
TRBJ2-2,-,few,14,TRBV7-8,TGTGCCAGCAGCCCCGGGACTTACACCGGGGAGCTGTTTTTT,CASSPGTYTGELFF
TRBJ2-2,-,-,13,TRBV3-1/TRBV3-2,TGTGCCAGCAGCCCGGGACTCTCCCGGGAGCTGTTTTTT,CASSPGLSRELFF
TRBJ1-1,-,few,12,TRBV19,TGTGCCAGTAGTAGTTCGGGAAGGGAAGCTTTCTTT,CASSSSGREAFF
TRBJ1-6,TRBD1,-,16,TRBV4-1,TGCGCCAGCAGCCAAGTTAGTGGACAGGGACATTCACCCCTCCACTTT,CASSQVSGQGHSPLHF
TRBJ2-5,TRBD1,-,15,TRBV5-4,TGTGCCAGCAGCTGGGGGACAGAGATCCAAGAGACCCAGTACTTC,CASSWGTEIQETQYF
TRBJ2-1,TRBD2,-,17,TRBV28,TGTGCCAGCAGTTTATCTGGACTAGCGGGAGGCATGGATGAGCAGTTCTTC,CASSLSGLAGGMDEQFF
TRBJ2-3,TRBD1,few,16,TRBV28,TGTGCCAGCAGTTCGATAATCCGGGACAGGGGGGTTACGCAGTATTTT,CASSSIIRDRGVTQYF
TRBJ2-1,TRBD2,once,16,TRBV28,TGTGCCAGCAGTCCAGCGACTAGCGGGAGGCCTTCTGAGCAGTTCTTC,CASSPATSGRPSEQFF
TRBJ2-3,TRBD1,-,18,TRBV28,TGTGCCAGCAGTCTCCGACAGGGTCGGGTGGGCCACACAGATACGCAGTATTTT,CASSLRQGRVGHTDTQYF
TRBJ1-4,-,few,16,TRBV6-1,TGTGCCAGCAGTGAACAGGGAGGTCGGACTAATGAAAAACTGTTTTTT,CASSEQGGRTNEKLFF